The present TCR beta chain was sequenced within a study of blood T cell repertoires in COVID-19. Across the whole study: Donors in the United States, Italy and Spain gave samples during acute or convalescent COVID-19. Nucleic acid was either cDNA or gDNA, and it came from T cells, B-cell-depleted T cells, or PBMCs.

Germline trimming cut 5 bases from V and 4 bases from J; bases unmatched to any gene: 3. This CDR3 is 13 amino acids long. The V gene's germline CDR1 is ENHRY and CDR2 SYGVKD. In the authors' methods: Estimation of nucleated cell counts relied on the amplification of reference gene primers. Using immunoSEQ multiplex PCR, the repertoire was profiled, and TCRdb retains in-frame clones only, with some absent. V and J calls and clone size are as listed in that table; D and trimming were resolved from the DNA. Of roughly 200,000 clones detected, approximately 85% appear once; the ten largest clones hold 7.5% to 9.5%.

Sequenced: peripheral blood. J is TRBJ2-3 and V is TRBV10-3; TRBD2 matches 7 bases. The source is a woman aged 60 to 75 with acute or convalescent COVID-19. In DNA, the CDR3 is TGTGCCATCAGTAGCGGGACGGCAGATACGCAGTATTTT. It translates to CAISSGTADTQYF.